This T cell receptor beta chain emerged from a study of blood T cells in healthy people across ages. For the second PCR, which ran for about 6 to 11 cycles, a sample-barcoded 5' primer and a J-beta primer mix were used. Every sample produced at least 3 million CDR3-containing paired-end reads. MiXCR, run by TCRdb on the 5' RACE reads, gives a single entry per CDR3 protein. The sample has 1.5 million to 2 million distinct CDR3 sequences, over 25% seen once; the top ten hold 6.5% to 8.5%. V was pared by 3 bases and J by 7 bases, with 5 bases of the junction left unmatched. The CDR3 has 13 amino acids. The sequence was collected from a woman aged 25-40 years in good health. Sequenced: blood. The rearrangement links TRBV12-3 or TRBV12-4 to TRBJ2-5; TRBD1 matches at 7 bases. CDR3 loop: CASSFDREGTQYF. CDR3 DNA: TGTGCCAGCAGTTTCGACAGGGAAGGGACCCAGTACTTC.